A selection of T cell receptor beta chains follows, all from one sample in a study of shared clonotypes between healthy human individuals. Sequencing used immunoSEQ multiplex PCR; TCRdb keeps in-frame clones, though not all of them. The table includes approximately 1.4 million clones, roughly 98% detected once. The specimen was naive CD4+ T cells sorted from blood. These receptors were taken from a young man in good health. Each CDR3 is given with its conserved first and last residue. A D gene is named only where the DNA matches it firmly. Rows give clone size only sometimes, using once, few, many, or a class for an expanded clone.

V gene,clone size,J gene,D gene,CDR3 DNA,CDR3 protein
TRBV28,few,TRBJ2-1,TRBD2,TGTGCCAGCAAACTAGCGGGAACAGGGGGTGAGCAGTTCTTC,CASKLAGTGGEQFF
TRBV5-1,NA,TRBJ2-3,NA,TGCGCCAGCAGCTTGAGGAGCTTCGGCACAGATACGCAGTATTTT,CASSLRSFGTDTQYF
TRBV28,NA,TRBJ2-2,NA,TGTGCCAGCAGTTTATGGGGCCGACCGACCGGGGAGCTGTTTTTT,CASSLWGRPTGELFF
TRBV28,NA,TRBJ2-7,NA,TGTGCCAGCAGTTTTCCAAACTCCTACGAGCAGTACTTC,CASSFPNSYEQYF
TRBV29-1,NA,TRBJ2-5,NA,TGCAGCGCCCGATGGGGTATCGGGGAGACCCAGTACTTC,CSARWGIGETQYF
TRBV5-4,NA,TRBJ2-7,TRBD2,TGTGCCAGCAGCTTGGGGGATAGCGGGGTCTACGAGCAGTACTTC,CASSLGDSGVYEQYF
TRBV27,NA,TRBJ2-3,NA,TGTGCCAGCGCATCGGGACACCCCACAGATACGCAGTATTTT,CASASGHPTDTQYF
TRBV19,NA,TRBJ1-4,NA,TGTGCCAGTAGTATACGTGAAAAACTGTTTTTT,CASSIREKLFF
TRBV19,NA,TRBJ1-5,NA,TGTGCCAGTAGCCCCGAGGGGGGAAGACAGCCCCAGCATTTT,CASSPEGGRQPQHF
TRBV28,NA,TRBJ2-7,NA,TGTGCCAGCAGGAGACTAGGCATTCCTAACGAGCAGTACTTC,CASRRLGIPNEQYF
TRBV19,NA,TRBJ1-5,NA,TGTGCCAGTAGTATCATCGGGGTTCAGCCCCAGCATTTT,CASSIIGVQPQHF
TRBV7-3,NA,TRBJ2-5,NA,TGTGCCAGCAGCTCACAGGGACCACAAGAGACCCAGTACTTC,CASSSQGPQETQYF
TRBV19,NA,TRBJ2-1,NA,TGTGCCAGTAGTAGTACGCCGATTTCCTACAATGAGCAGTTCTTC,CASSSTPISYNEQFF
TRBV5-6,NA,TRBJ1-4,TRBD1,TGTGCCAGCAGCTTGGCCCATGGACAGGGAAATGAAAAACTGTTTTTT,CASSLAHGQGNEKLFF
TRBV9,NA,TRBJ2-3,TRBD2,TGTGCCAGCAGCGCCCTAGCGGGAGCCACAGATACGCAGTATTTT,CASSALAGATDTQYF